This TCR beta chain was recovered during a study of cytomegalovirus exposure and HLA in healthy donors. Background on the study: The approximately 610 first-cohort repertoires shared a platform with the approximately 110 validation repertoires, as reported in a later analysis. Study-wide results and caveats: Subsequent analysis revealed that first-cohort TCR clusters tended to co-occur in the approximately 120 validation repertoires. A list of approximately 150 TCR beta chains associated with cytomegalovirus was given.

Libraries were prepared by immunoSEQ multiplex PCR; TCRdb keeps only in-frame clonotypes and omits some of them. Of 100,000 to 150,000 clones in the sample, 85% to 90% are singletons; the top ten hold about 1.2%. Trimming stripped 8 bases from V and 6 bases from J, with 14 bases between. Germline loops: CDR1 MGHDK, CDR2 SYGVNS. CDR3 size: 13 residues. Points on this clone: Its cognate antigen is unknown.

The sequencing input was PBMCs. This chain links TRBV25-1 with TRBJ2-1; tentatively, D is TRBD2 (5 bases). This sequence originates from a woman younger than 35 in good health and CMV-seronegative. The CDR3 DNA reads TGTGCCAGCCGACTCGGACTGAGCAATGAGCAGTTCTTC. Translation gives CASRLGLSNEQFF.